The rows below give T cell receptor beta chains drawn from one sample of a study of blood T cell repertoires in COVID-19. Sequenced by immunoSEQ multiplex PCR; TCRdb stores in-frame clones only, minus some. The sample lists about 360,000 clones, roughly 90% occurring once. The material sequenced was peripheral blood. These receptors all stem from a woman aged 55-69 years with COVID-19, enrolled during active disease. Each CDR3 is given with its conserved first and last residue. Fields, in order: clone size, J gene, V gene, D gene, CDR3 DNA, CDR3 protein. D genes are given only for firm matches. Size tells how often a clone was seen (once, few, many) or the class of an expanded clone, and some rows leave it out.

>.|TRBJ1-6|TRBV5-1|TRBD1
TGCGCCAGCAGCGCGGGACAGGGAAATTCACCCCTCCACTTT
CASSAGQGNSPLHF
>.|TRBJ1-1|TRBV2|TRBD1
TGTGCCAGCAGGGACAGGGGGCGTGCATTTACTGAAGCTTTCTTT
CASRDRGRAFTEAFF
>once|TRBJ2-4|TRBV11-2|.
TGTGCCAGCAGCTTAGTCCAGGGGCAGAACATTCAGTACTTC
CASSLVQGQNIQYF
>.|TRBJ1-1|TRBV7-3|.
TGTGCCAGCACCGAGGGAGGGGTTTGGACTGAAGCTTTCTTT
CASTEGGVWTEAFF
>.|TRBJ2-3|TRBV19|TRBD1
TGTGCCAGTAGTTCCCCCCGGGACAGGGGGCCAGATACGCAGTATTTT
CASSSPRDRGPDTQYF
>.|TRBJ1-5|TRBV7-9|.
TGTGCCAGCAGCTTACGCTCCCTTAGACAGTTCAATCAGCCCCAGCATTTT
CASSLRSLRQFNQPQHF
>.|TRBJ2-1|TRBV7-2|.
TGTGCCAGCAGCCAAATCGCGGGGAAGTACAATGAGCAGTTCTTC
CASSQIAGKYNEQFF
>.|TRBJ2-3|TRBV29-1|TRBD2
TGCAGCGTTGGAAAGGCTAGCGGGGGCACAGATACGCAGTATTTT
CSVGKASGGTDTQYF
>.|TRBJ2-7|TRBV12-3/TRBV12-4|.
TGTGCCAGCAGTTTCGGGTACGAGCAGTACTTC
CASSFGYEQYF
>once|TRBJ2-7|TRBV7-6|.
TGTGCCAGCAGCAGCGCTGGACTGAACTCCTACGAGCAGTACTTC
CASSSAGLNSYEQYF
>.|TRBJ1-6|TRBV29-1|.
TGCAGCGTTGCCCTGCCAGGGGTGGAATCACCCCTCCACTTT
CSVALPGVESPLHF
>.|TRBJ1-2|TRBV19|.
TGTGCCCGCCGCGGGGGGGGGCAGTTATACTTTTCGAGGGGCTACACCTTC
CARRGGGQLYFSRGYTF
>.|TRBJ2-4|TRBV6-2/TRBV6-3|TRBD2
TGTGCCAGCAGTTATTTAAGCGGGGGAAGGCCAATTCAGTACTTC
CASSYLSGGRPIQYF
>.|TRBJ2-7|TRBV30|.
TGTGCCTGGAGATATGGGGCCGGGCGGAACGAGCAGTACTTC
CAWRYGAGRNEQYF
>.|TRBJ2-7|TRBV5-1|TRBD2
TGCGCCAGCAGCTTGGAAGCGGGAACCGAGCAGTACTTC
CASSLEAGTEQYF
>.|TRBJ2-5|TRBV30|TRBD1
TGTGCCTGGGACAGGGGGCGGCAAGAGACCCAGTACTTC
CAWDRGRQETQYF
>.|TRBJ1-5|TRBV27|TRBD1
TGTGCCAGCAGCTCCTTACAGGGGGCAAATCTATATAGCAATCAGCCCCAGCATTTT
CASSSLQGANLYSNQPQHF
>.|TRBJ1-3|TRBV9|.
TGTGCCAGCAGCGTATACGGCTTAGGGGGGGAAAACACCATATATTTT
CASSVYGLGGENTIYF
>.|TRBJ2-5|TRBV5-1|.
TGCGCCAGCAGCCCCTTTCGCGGTCAGGGGCAGTACTTC
CASSPFRGQGQYF
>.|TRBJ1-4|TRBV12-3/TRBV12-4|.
TGTGCCAGCAGTTTAGACCAGGATGAAAAACTGTTTTTT
CASSLDQDEKLFF
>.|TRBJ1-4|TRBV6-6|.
TGTGCCAGCAGTTACTTGGACAGCCCTAATGAAAAACTGTTTTTT
CASSYLDSPNEKLFF
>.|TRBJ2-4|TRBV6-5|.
TGTGCCGCCCAGGGCCCCAAAAACATTCAGTACTTC
CAAQGPKNIQYF
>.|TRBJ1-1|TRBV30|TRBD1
TGTGCCTGGAGTCCTGACAGGGGGGGCCTGTTGTTGGACACTGAAGCTTTCTTT
CAWSPDRGGLLLDTEAFF
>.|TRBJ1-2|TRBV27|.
TGTGCCAGCGGAGCGATAGGCTATGGCTACACCTTC
CASGAIGYGYTF
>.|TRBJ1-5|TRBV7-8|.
TGTGCCAGCAGCTTGTCGAGGGATCAGCCCCAGCATTTT
CASSLSRDQPQHF
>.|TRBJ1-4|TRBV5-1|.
TGCGCCAGCAGCTCAACCACGACCCGGGGGGAAAAACTGTTTTTT
CASSSTTTRGEKLFF
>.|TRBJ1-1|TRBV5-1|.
TGCGCCAGCAGCTTGGACGTCCCGGGAACTGAAGCTTTCTTT
CASSLDVPGTEAFF
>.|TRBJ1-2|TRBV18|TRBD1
TGTGCCAGCTCACCAATGACAGGGGGCAACTATGGCTACACCTTC
CASSPMTGGNYGYTF